This T cell receptor beta chain emerged from a study of identical twins. About this clonotype: The antigen is not known.

One entry per CDR3 protein, called by TCRdb with MiXCR from the 5' RACE reads. The sample includes 400,000 to 650,000 distinct CDR3 sequences, less than 25% of them seen just once. Germline V lookup: CDR1 SGDLS, CDR2 YYNGEE. Trimming left V 2 bases short and J 3 bases short, with 2 bases between. The CDR3 is made up of 11 amino acids. General study results and limits: Insertions were reduced in abundant cord blood beta clonotypes but not in memory repertoires. Researchers caution that invariant MAIT and iNKT cells could partly confound zero-insertion analyses.

This sample also belongs to another study, concerning T cells expressing NK-cell markers. In that study: The CD3+CD56-NKG2C+ fraction was also led by these clonotypes in a few donors.

V is TRBV9 and J is TRBJ2-5; D gene uncertain. The sequencing input was CD4+ T cells sorted from blood. The TCR was taken from a young woman in good health. The CDR3 region is CASSVKETQYF. Written as DNA, the CDR3 is TGTGCCAGCAGCGTGAAAGAGACCCAGTACTTC.